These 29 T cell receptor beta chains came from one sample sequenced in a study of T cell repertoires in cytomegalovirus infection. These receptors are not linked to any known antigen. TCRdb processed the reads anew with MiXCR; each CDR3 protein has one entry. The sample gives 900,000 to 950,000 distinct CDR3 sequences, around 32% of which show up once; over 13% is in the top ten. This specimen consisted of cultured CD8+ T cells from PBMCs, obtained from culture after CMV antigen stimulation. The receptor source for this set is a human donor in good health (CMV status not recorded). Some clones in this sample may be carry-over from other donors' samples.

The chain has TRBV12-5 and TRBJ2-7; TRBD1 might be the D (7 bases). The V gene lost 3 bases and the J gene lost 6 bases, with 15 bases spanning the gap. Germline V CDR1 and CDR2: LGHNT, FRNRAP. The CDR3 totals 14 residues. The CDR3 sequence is CASGFSGGQREQYF. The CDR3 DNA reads TGTGCTAGTGGTTTTTCCGGGGGACAGCGCGAGCAGTACTTC.

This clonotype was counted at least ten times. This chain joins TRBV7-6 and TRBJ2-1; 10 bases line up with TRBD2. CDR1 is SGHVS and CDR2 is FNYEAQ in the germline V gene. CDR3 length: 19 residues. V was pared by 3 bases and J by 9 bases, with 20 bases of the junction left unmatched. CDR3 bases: TGTGCCAGCAGCTTCCGAAAAGCGGGGGGGCCAATTGGTCCCAGTGAGCAGTTCTTC. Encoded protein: CASSFRKAGGPIGPSEQFF.

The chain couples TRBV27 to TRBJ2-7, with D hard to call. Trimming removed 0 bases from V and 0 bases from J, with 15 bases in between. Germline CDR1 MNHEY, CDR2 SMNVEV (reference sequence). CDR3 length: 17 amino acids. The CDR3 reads CASSLSRLEKDSYEQYF. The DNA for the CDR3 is TGTGCCAGCAGTTTATCACGGCTTGAGAAGGACTCCTACGAGCAGTACTTC.

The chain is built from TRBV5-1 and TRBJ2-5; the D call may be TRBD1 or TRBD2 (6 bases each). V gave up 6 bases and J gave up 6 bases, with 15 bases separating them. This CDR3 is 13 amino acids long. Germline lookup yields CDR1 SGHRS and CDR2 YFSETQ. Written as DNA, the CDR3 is TGCGCCAGCATCCTGGAGGGGGGAAAGACCCAGTACTTC. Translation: CASILEGGKTQYF.

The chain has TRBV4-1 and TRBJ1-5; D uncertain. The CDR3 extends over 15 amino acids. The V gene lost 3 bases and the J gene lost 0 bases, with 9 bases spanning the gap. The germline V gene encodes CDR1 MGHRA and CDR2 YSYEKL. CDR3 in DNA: TGCGCCAGCAGCCAGGGATCGGTTAGCAATCAGCCCCAGCATTTT. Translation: CASSQGSVSNQPQHF.

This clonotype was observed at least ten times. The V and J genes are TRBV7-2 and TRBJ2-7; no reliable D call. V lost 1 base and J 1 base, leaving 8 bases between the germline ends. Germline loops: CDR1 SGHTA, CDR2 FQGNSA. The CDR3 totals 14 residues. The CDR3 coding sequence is TGTGCCAGCAGCTTAGATGCCGGATCCTACGAGCAGTACTTC. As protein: CASSLDAGSYEQYF.

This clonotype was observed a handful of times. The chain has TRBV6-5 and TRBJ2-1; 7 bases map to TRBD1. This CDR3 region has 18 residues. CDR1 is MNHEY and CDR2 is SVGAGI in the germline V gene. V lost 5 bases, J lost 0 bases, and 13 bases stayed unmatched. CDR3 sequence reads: CASSTTIDRANSYNEQFF. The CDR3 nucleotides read TGTGCCAGCAGTACCACTATCGACAGGGCCAACTCCTACAATGAGCAGTTCTTC.

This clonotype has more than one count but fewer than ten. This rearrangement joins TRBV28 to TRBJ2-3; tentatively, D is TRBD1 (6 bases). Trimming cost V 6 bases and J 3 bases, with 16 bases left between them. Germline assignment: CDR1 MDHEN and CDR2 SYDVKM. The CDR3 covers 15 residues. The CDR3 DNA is TGTGCCAGCAGCCCGGACAGTGTAGCTACAGATACGCAGTATTTT. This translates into CASSPDSVATDTQYF.

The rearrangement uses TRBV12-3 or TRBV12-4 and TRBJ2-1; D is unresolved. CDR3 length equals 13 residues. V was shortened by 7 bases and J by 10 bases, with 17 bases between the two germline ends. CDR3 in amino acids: CASTTGRRLEQFF. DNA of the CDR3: TGTGCCAGCACCACTGGGCGTCGGCTAGAGCAGTTCTTC.

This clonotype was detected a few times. CDR3 region: CSAGQGSGFTEAFF. For the CDR3, the DNA is TGCAGTGCCGGACAGGGGAGTGGTTTTACTGAAGCTTTCTTT. The genes are TRBV20-1 and TRBJ1-1; TRBD1 matches at 9 bases. Losses at the gene ends were 6 bases for V and 5 bases for J; bases not matched to a gene: 10. Germline-derived CDR1 and CDR2 are DFQATT and SNEGSKA (reference sequence). The CDR3 has 14 amino acids.

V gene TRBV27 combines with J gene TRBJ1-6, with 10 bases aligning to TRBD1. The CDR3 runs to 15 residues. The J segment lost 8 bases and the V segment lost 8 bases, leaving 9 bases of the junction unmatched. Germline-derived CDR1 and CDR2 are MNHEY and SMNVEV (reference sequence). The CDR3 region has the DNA TGTGCCAGCGGACGGGACAGGGGCTTTGATTCACCCCTCCACTTT. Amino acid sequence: CASGRDRGFDSPLHF.

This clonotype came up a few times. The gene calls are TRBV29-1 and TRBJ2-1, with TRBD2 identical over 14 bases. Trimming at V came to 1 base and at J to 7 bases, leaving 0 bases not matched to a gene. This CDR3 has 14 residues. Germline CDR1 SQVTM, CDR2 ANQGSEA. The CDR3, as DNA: TGCAGCGTTGAAGGACTAGCGGGGGGGAATGAGCAGTTCTTC. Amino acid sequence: CSVEGLAGGNEQFF.

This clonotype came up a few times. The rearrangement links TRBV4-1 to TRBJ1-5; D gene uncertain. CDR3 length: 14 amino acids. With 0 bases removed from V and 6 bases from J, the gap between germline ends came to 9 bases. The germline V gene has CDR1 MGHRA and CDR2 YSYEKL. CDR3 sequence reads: CASSQDSLGQPQHF. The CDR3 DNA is TGCGCCAGCAGCCAAGACAGCTTGGGTCAGCCCCAGCATTTT.

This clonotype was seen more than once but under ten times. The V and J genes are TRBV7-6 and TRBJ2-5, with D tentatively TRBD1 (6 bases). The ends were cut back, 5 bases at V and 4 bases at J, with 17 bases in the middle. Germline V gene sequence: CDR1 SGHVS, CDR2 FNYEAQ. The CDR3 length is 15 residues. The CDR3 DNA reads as TGTGCCAGCAGCGCCTATGGGGGCGTGGGAGAGACCCAGTACTTC. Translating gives CASSAYGGVGETQYF.

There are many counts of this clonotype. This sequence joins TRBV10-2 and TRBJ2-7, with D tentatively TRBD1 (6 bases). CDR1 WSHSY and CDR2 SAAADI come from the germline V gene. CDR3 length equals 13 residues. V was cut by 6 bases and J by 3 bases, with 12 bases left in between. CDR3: CASSPDRFYEQYF. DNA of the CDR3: TGCGCCAGCAGCCCGGACAGATTCTACGAGCAGTACTTC.

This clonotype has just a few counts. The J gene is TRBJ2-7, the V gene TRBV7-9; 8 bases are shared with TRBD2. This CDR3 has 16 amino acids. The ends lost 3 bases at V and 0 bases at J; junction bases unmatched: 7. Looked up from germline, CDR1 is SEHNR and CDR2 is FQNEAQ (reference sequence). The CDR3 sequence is CASSFLGRGDSYEQYV. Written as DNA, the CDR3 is TGTGCCAGCAGCTTTCTGGGGCGGGGGGACTCCTACGAGCAGTACGTC.

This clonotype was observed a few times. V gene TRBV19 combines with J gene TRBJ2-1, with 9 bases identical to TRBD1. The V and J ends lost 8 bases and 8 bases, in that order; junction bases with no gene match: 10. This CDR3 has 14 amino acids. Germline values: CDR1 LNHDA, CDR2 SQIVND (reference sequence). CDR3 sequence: CASEQDRGSHEQFF. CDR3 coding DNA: TGTGCCAGTGAACAGGACAGGGGTTCCCATGAGCAGTTCTTC.

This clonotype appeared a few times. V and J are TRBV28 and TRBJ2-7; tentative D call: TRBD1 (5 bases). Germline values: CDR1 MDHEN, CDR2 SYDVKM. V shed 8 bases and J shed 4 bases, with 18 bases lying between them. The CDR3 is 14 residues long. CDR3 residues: CASSYYGHPYEQYV. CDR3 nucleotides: TGTGCCAGCTCGTATTATGGACACCCTTACGAGCAGTACGTC.

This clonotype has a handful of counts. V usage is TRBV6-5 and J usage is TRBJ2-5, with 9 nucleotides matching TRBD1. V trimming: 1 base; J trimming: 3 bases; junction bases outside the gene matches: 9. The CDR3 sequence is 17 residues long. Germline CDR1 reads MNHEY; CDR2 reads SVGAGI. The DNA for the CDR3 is TGTGCCAGCAGTTACTGGGACAGGGCTCTGTCTAAAGAGACCCAGTACTTC. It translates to CASSYWDRALSKETQYF.

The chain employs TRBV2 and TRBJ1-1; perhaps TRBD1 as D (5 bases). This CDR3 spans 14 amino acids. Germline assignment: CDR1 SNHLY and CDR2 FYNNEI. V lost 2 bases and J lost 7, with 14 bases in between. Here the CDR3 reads CASSEKLLGVEAFF. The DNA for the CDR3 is TGTGCCAGCAGTGAAAAGCTGCTGGGGGTTGAAGCTTTCTTT. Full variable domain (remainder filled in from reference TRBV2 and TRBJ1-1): EPEVTQTPSHQVTQMGQEVILRCVPISNHLYFYWYRQILGQKVEFLVSFYNNEISEKSEIFDDQFSVERPDGSNFTLKIRSTKLEDSAMYFCASSEKLLGVEAFFGQGTRLTVV.

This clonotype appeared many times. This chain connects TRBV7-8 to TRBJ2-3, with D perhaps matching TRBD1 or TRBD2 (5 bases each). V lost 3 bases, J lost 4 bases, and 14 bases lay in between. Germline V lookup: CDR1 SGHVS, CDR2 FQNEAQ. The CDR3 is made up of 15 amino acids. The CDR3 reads CASSFPGARADTQYF. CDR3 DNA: TGTGCCAGCAGCTTTCCCGGGGCGCGGGCAGATACGCAGTATTTT.

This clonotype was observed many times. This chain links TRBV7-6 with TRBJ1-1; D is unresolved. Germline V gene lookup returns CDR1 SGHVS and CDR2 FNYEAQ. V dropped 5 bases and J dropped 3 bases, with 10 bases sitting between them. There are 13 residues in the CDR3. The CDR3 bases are TGTGCCAGCAGCCGCGGACGGGACACTGAAGCTTTCTTT. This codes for CASSRGRDTEAFF.

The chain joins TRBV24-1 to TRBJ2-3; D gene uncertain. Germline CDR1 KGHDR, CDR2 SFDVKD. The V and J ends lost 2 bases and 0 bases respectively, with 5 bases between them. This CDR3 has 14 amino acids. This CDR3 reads CATSDSDSTDTQYF. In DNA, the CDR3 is TGTGCCACCAGTGATTCAGACAGCACAGATACGCAGTATTTT.

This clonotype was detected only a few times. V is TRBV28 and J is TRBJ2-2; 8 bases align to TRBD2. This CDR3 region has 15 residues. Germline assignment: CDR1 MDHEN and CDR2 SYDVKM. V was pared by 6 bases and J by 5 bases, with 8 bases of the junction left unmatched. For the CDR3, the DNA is TGTGCCAGCAGGTTCGCGCGGGGGGCGACCGGGGAGCTGTTTTTT. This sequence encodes CASRFARGATGELFF.

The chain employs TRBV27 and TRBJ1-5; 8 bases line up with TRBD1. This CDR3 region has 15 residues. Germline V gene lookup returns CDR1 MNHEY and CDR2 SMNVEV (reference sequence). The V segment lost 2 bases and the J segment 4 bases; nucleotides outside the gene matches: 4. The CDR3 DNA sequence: TGTGCCAGCAGTTTAGCACAGGGGGGTAATCAGCCCCAGCATTTT. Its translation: CASSLAQGGNQPQHF.

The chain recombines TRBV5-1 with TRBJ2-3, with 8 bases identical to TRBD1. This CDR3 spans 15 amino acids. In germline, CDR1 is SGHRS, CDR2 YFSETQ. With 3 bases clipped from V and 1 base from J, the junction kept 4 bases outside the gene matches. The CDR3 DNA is TGCGCCAGCAGCTGGACAGGGATGGGCACAGATACGCAGTATTTT. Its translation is CASSWTGMGTDTQYF.

The CDR3 protein is CSAKETANYGYTF. Written as DNA, the CDR3 is TGCAGCGCTAAAGAGACAGCTAACTATGGCTACACCTTC. This chain links TRBV29-1 with TRBJ1-2; D is perhaps TRBD1 (5 bases). This CDR3 spans 13 amino acids. CDR1 and CDR2 from the germline V gene are SQVTM and ANQGSEA. Trimming cost V 7 bases and J 0 bases, with 12 bases left between them. Full variable domain (missing parts from reference TRBV29-1 and TRBJ1-2): SAVISQKPSRDICQRGTSLTIQCQVDSQVTMMFWYRQQPGQSLTLIATANQGSEATYESGFVIDKFPISRPNLTFSTLTVSNMSPEDSSIYLCSAKETANYGYTFGSGTRLTVV.

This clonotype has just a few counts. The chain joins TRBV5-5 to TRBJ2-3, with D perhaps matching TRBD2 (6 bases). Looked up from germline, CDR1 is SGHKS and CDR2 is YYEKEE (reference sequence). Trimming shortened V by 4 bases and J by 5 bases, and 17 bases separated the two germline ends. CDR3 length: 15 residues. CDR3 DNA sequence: TGTGCCAGCAGCCCTGGACCCTCCGGGGGAGATACGCAGTATTTT. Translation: CASSPGPSGGDTQYF.

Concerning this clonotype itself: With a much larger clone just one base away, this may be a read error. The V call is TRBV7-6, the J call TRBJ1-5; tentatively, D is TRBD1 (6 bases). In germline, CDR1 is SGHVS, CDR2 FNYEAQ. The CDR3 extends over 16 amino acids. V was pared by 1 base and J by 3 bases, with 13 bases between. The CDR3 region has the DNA TGTGCCAGCAGCTTAGTCGGGGGGGCACCCAATCAGCCCCAGCATTTT. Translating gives CASSLVGGAPNQPQHF. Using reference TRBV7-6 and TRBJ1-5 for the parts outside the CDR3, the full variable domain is GAGVSQSPRYKVTKRGQDVALRCDPISGHVSLYWYRQALGQGPEFLTYFNYEAQQDKSGLPNDRFSAERPEGSISTLTIQRTEQRDSAMYRCASSLVGGAPNQPQHFGDGTRLSIL.